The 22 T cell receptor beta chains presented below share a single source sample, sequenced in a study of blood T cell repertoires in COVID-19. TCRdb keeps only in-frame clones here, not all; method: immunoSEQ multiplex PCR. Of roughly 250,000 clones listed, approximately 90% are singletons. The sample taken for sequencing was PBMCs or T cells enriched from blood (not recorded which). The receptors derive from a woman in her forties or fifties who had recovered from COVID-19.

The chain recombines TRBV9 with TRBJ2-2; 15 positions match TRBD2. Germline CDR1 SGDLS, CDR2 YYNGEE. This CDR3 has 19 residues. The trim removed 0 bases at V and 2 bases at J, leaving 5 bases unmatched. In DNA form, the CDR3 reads TGTGCCAGCAGCGTAGGGACTAGCGGGAGGGCCGTAAACACCGGGGAGCTGTTTTTT. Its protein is CASSVGTSGRAVNTGELFF.

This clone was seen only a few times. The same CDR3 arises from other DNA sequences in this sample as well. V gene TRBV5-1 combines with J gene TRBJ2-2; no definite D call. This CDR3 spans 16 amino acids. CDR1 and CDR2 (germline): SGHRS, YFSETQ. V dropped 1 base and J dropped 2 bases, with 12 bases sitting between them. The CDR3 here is CASSLSSGRNTGELFF. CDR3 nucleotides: TGCGCCAGCAGCTTGTCATCAGGCCGAAACACCGGGGAGCTGTTTTTT.

The CDR3 nucleotides are TGCGCCAGCAGCCCAGCAACTTACAGTGAAGCTTTCTTT. Amino acid sequence: CASSPATYSEAFF. The chain recombines TRBV5-1 with TRBJ1-1; D gene unclear. The V end lost 4 bases, the J end lost 7 bases, and 14 bases lay between the germline ends. CDR1 is SGHRS and CDR2 is YFSETQ in the germline V gene. The CDR3 runs 13 residues.

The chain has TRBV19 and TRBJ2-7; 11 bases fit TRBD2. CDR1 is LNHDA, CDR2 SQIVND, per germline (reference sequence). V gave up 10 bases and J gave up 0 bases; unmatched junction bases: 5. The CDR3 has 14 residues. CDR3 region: CATKGLAASYEQYF. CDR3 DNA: TGTGCCACCAAGGGACTAGCGGCCTCCTACGAGCAGTACTTC.

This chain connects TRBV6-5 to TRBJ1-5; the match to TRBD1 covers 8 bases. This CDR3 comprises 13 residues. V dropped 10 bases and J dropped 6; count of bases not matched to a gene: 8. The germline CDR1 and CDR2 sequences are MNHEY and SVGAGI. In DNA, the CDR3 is TGTGCCATCGCTGACAGGGGTGGTCAGCCCCAGCATTTT. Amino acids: CAIADRGGQPQHF.

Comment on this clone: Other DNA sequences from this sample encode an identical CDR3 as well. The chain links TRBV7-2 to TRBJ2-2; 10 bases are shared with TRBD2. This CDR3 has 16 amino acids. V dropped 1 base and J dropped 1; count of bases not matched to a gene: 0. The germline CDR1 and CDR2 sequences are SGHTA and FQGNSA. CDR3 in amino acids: CASSLGLAGNTGELFF. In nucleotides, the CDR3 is TGTGCCAGCAGCTTAGGACTAGCGGGGAACACCGGGGAGCTGTTTTTT.

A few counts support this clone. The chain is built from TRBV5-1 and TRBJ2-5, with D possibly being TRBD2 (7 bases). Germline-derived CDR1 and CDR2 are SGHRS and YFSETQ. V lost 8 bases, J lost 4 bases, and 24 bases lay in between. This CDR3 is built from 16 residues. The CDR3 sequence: CASVRGAGGQAETQYF. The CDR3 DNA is TGCGCCAGTGTCAGGGGCGCCGGGGGGCAAGCAGAGACCCAGTACTTC.

Written as DNA, the CDR3 is TGCGCCAGCAGCTCGCCCTCAAACAGGGTATCTAGCACAGATACGCAGTATTTT. Its translation: CASSSPSNRVSSTDTQYF. This sequence joins TRBV5-1 and TRBJ2-3; perhaps TRBD1 as D (6 bases). The V and J ends lost 3 bases and 0 bases respectively, with 20 bases between them. Germline V gene lookup returns CDR1 SGHRS and CDR2 YFSETQ. The CDR3 sequence is 18 residues long.

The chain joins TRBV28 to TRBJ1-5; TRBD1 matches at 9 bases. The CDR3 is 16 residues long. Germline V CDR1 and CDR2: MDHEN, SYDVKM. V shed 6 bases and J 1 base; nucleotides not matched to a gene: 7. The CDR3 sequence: CASSQRTGVSNQPQHF. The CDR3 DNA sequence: TGTGCCAGCAGCCAAAGGACAGGGGTCAGCAATCAGCCCCAGCATTTT.

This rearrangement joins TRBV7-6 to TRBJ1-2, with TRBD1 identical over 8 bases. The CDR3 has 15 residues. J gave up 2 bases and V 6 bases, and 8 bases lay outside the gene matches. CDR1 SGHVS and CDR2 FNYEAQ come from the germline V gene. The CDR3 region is CASRPRDRPNYGYTF. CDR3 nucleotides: TGTGCCAGCAGGCCCCGGGACAGGCCGAACTATGGCTACACCTTC.

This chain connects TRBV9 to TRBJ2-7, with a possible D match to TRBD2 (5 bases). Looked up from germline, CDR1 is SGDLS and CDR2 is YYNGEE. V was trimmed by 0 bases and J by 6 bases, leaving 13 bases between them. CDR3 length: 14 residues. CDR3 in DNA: TGTGCCAGCAGCGTAGTAGGGAGTGGAGGCGAGCAGTACTTC. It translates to CASSVVGSGGEQYF.

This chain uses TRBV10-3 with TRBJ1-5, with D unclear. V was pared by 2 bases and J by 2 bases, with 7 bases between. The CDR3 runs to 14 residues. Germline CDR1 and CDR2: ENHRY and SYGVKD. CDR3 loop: CAISEPGGNQPQHF. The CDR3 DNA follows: TGTGCCATCAGTGAGCCAGGCGGCAATCAGCCCCAGCATTTT.

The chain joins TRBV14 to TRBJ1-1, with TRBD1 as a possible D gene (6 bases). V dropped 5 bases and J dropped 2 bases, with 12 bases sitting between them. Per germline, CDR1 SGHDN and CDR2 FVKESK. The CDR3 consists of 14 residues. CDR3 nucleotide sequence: TGTGCCAGCAGCGCAGGGGTCCTAAACACTGAAGCTTTCTTT. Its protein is CASSAGVLNTEAFF.

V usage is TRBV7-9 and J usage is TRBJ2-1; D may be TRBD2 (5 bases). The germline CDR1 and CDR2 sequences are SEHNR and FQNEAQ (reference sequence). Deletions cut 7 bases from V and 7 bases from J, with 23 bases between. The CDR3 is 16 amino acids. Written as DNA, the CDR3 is TGTGCCAGCACCCAGACTTCGGGATCAGGCGGGAATGAGCAGTTCTTC. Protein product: CASTQTSGSGGNEQFF.

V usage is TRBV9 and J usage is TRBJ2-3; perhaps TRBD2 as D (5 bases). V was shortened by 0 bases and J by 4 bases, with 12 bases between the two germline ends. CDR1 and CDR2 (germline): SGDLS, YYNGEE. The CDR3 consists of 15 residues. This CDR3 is CASSVGGTRADTQYF. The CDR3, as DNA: TGTGCCAGCAGCGTAGGGGGAACGCGGGCAGATACGCAGTATTTT.

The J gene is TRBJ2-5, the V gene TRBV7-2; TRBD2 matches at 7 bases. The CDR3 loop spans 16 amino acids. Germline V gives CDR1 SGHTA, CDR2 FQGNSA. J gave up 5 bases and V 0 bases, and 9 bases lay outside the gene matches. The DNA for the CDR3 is TGTGCCAGCAGCTTAGCGGGTGCGGGAGTCCGGGAGACCCAGTACTTC. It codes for CASSLAGAGVRETQYF.

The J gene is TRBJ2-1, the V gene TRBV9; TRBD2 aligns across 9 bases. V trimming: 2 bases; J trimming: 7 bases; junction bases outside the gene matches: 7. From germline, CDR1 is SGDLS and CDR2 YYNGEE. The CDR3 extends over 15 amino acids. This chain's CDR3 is CASSVVAGVLNEQFF. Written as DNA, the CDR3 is TGTGCCAGCAGCGTGGTAGCGGGAGTGTTGAATGAGCAGTTCTTC.

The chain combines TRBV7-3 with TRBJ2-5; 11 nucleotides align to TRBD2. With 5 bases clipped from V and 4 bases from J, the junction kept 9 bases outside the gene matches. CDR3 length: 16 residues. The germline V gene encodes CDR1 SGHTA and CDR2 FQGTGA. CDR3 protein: CASSRTSGSGVETQYF. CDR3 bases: TGTGCCAGCAGCCGAACTAGCGGGAGTGGAGTAGAGACCCAGTACTTC.

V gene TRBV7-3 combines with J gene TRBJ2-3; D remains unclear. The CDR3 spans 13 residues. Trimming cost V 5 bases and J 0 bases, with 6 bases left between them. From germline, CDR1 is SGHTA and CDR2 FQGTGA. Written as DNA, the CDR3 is TGTGCCAGCAGCATTTCTAGCACAGATACGCAGTATTTT. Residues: CASSISSTDTQYF.

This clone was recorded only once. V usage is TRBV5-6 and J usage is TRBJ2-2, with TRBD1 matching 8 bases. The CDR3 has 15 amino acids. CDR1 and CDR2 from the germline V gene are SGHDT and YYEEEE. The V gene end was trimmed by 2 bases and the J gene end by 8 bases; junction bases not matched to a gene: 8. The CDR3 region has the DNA TGTGCCAGCAGCTTCTGGGACAGGTTCGCAGGGGAGCTGTTTTTT. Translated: CASSFWDRFAGELFF.

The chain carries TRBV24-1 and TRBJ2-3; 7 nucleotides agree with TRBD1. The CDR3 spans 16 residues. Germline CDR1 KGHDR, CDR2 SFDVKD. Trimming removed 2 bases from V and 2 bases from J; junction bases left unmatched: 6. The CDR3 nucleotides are TGTGCCACCAGTGATTCGAGGGGGCAGATCACAGATACGCAGTATTTT. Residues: CATSDSRGQITDTQYF.

DNA for the CDR3: TGTGCCTGGAGTGTCCAGAGGATCACTGAAGCTTTCTTT. Its protein product is CAWSVQRITEAFF. This chain joins TRBV30 and TRBJ1-1; D gene unclear. V lost 0 bases and J lost 4, with 9 bases in between. The germline gives CDR1 GTSNPN, CDR2 SVGIG (reference sequence). The CDR3 totals 13 residues.